The clone carrying this TCR beta chain came up a few times. Per the germline V gene, CDR1 is KGHSH and CDR2 is LQKENI. This CDR3 is built from 14 residues. V dropped 3 bases and J dropped 4 bases, with 12 bases sitting between them. The sample comes from a study of T-cell reconstitution after alpha-beta-depleted transplantation in children. This sample's TCRbeta library carried unique molecular identifier barcodes. TCRdb independently ran MiXCR on the PCR reads; one entry per CDR3 protein. The sample has around 440,000 distinct CDR3 sequences, 10% seen once. The clonotype comes from a child aged 2-15 years with inherited bone marrow failure, due to receive a stem cell transplant. The J gene is TRBJ1-1, the V gene TRBV18; D uncertain. The starting material was PBMCs, obtained before TCRalphabeta/CD19-depleted stem cell transplant. For the CDR3, the DNA is TGTGCCAGCTCACCGGGTGAGGCGGGCACTGAAGCTTTCTTT. Residues: CASSPGEAGTEAFF.